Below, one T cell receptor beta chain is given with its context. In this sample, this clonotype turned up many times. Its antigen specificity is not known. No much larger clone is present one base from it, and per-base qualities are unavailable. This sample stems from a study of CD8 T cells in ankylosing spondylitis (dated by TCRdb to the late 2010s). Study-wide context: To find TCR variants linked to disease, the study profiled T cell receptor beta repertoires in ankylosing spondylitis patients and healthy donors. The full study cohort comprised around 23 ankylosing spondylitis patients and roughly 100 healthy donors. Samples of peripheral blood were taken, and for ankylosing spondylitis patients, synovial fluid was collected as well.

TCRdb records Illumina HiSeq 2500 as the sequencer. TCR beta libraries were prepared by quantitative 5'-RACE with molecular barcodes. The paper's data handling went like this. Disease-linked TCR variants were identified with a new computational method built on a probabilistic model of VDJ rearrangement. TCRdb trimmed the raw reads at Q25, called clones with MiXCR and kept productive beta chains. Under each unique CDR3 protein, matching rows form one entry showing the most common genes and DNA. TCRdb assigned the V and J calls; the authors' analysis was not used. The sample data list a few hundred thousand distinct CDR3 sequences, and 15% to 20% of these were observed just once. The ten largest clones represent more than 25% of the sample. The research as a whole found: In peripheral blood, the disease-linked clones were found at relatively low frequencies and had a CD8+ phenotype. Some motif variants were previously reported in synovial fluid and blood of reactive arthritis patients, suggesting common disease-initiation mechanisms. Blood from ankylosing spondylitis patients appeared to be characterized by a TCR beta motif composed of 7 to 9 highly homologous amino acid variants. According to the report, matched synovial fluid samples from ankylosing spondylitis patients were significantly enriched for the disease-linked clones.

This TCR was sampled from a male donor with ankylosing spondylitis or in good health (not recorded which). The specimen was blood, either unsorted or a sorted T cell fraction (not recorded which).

The CDR3: CASSQGIGEAYEQYF. The nucleotide sequence reads TGCGCCAGCAGCCAAGGAATAGGGGAGGCCTACGAGCAGTACTTC. Recombination joined TRBV4-3 with TRBJ2-7; TRBD2 is perhaps the D gene, given 6 matching bases. There are 15 amino acids in the CDR3, from cysteine to phenylalanine inclusive. Here the CDR3 DNA is all that survives: 45 bases in frame from base 1. The germline V gene yields LGHNA for CDR1 and YSLEER for CDR2. V is reduced by 1 base and J by 2 bases, leaving a spacing of 12 bases between them.